One sample yielded the 10 T cell receptor beta chains listed below, sequenced in a study of PD-L1 blockade in urothelial cancer. Sample time point: peripheral blood 6 weeks after treatment start. TCRdb's copy holds only in-frame clones and misses some; the assay was immunoSEQ multiplex PCR. The sample contains about 110,000 clones, around 90% of which appear only once. Sequencing was performed on PBMCs, taken around atezolizumab (anti-PD-L1) treatment. The receptors stem from a man in his sixties with urothelial cancer.

The chain is built from TRBV4-3 and TRBJ2-3; tentative D call: TRBD2 (5 bases). This CDR3 is built from 13 residues. V dropped 0 bases and J dropped 8 bases, with 9 bases sitting between them. Per the germline V gene, CDR1 is LGHNA and CDR2 is YSLEER. As DNA, the CDR3 is TGCGCCAGCAGCCAAGATCGAGGGAGTACGCAGTATTTT. Amino acids: CASSQDRGSTQYF.

The chain couples TRBV18 to TRBJ2-7; tentatively, D is TRBD1 (6 bases). The CDR3 contains 13 residues. V was trimmed by 3 bases and J by 3 bases, leaving 9 bases between them. Germline CDR1 KGHSH, CDR2 LQKENI. In DNA, the CDR3 is TGTGCCAGCTCACCCCGACAGGACTACGAGCAGTACTTC. It encodes CASSPRQDYEQYF. Using reference TRBV18 and TRBJ2-7 for the parts outside the CDR3, the full variable domain is NAGVMQNPRHLVRRRGQEARLRCSPMKGHSHVYWYRQLPEEGLKFMVYLQKENIIDESGMPKERFSAEFPKEGPSILRIQQVVRGDSAAYFCASSPRQDYEQYFGPGTRLTVT.

The V and J genes are TRBV4-3 and TRBJ2-7, with unresolved D. Trimming removed 0 bases from V and 6 bases from J, with 9 bases in between. CDR3 length equals 13 residues. Germline V CDR1 and CDR2: LGHNA, YSLEER. The chain's CDR3 is CASSQDVNSEQYF. The CDR3 coding sequence is TGCGCCAGCAGCCAAGATGTAAACAGCGAGCAGTACTTC.

V and J are TRBV10-3 and TRBJ1-1; 9 bases are shared with TRBD1. The CDR3 consists of 16 residues. With V trimmed by 0 bases and J by 1 base, 3 bases remained unmatched. Germline lookup yields CDR1 ENHRY and CDR2 SYGVKD. CDR3 in amino acids: CAISESGDRANTEAFF. The CDR3 nucleotides are TGTGCCATCAGTGAGTCTGGGGACAGGGCGAACACTGAAGCTTTCTTT.

This chain uses TRBV5-1 with TRBJ1-2, with TRBD1 matching over 10 bases. The CDR3 is 16 residues long. Unmatched junction bases numbered 10, after V lost 2 bases and J lost 6 bases. The germline V gene has CDR1 SGHRS and CDR2 YFSETQ. The CDR3 DNA is TGCGCCAGCAGCTTCTCCACGACAGGGGGCATCGATGGCTACACCTTC. Protein: CASSFSTTGGIDGYTF.

In its sample, this clone was seen a few times. The V and J genes are TRBV28 and TRBJ1-6; no definite D call. This CDR3 region has 13 residues. V lost 5 bases and J 10 bases, leaving 12 bases between the germline ends. Germline V CDR1 and CDR2: MDHEN, SYDVKM. The CDR3, as DNA: TGTGCCAGCAGTCCCCGCCCGAGGTCACCCCTCCACTTT. Translated: CASSPRPRSPLHF.

This chain links TRBV10-3 with TRBJ2-3; TRBD2 matches 11 bases. Germline V gives CDR1 ENHRY, CDR2 SYGVKD. The CDR3 has 15 residues. Trimming at V came to 4 bases and at J to 5 bases, leaving 5 bases not matched to a gene. In DNA form, the CDR3 reads TGTGCCATCAGTGGGACTAGCGGGTTGGTAGATACGCAGTATTTT. Translating it yields CAISGTSGLVDTQYF.

This chain uses TRBV30 with TRBJ1-1; D might be TRBD1 (6 bases). Germline V gene sequence: CDR1 GTSNPN, CDR2 SVGIG (reference sequence). Trimming shortened V by 3 bases and J by 4 bases, and 15 bases separated the two germline ends. The CDR3 spans 14 residues. In nucleotides, the CDR3 is TGTGCCTGGAGGGACCTGAAAGGGGGCACTGAAGCTTTCTTT. Amino acid sequence: CAWRDLKGGTEAFF.

This sequence joins TRBV7-3 and TRBJ2-2, with 10 bases fitting TRBD2. The CDR3 has 16 amino acids. The germline V gene encodes CDR1 SGHTA and CDR2 FQGTGA. With 5 bases clipped from V and 4 bases from J, the junction kept 7 bases outside the gene matches. The CDR3 is CASSDKVAGGTGELFF. CDR3 coding DNA: TGTGCCAGCAGCGACAAGGTAGCGGGAGGCACCGGGGAGCTGTTTTTT.

V gene TRBV28 combines with J gene TRBJ1-2; 9 nucleotides match TRBD1. This CDR3 region has 19 residues. Trimming removed 6 bases from V and 0 bases from J; junction bases left unmatched: 17. CDR1 MDHEN and CDR2 SYDVKM come from the germline V gene. CDR3 sequence reads: CASSPFLRDRASSNYGYTF. The CDR3 nucleotides read TGTGCCAGCAGCCCATTTCTCCGGGACAGGGCCTCTTCTAACTATGGCTACACCTTC.